These 8 T cell receptor beta chains were all obtained from the same sample, sequenced in a study of cytomegalovirus exposure and HLA in healthy donors. Only in-frame clones appear in the TCRdb table, and some are missing; sequencing was by immunoSEQ multiplex PCR. The table lists about 49,000 clones, about 94% of them singletons. The source material was PBMCs. The receptors come from a young woman in good health and CMV-seropositive.

The chain recombines TRBV7-3 with TRBJ2-1, with 7 bases aligning to TRBD2. The CDR3 sequence is 13 residues long. After removal of 4 bases from V and 6 bases from J, the junction contained 3 bases not matched to a gene. The germline CDR1 and CDR2 sequences are SGHTA and FQGTGA. The CDR3 spells CASSWTSGNEQFF. CDR3 coding DNA: TGTGCCAGCAGCTGGACTAGTGGCAATGAGCAGTTCTTC.

CDR3 loop: CASSRVGGTEAFF. The CDR3 DNA reads TGTGCCAGCAGCCGAGTGGGGGGCACTGAAGCTTTCTTT. This chain connects TRBV7-3 to TRBJ1-1; TRBD1 might be the D (5 bases). The CDR3 length is 13 residues. Trimming stripped 5 bases from V and 4 bases from J, with 11 bases between. Germline V gene sequence: CDR1 SGHTA, CDR2 FQGTGA.

The chain employs TRBV18 and TRBJ2-7; the match to TRBD2 covers 10 bases. V lost 10 bases to trimming and J lost 1 base; unmatched junction nucleotides: 10. Germline assignment: CDR1 KGHSH and CDR2 LQKENI. The CDR3 has 15 residues. CDR3 bases: TGTGCCACCCGCAGTGGGACTAGCGTATCCTACGAGCAGTACTTC. Protein: CATRSGTSVSYEQYF.

This sequence joins TRBV6-5 and TRBJ2-5; 9 nucleotides line up with TRBD2. From germline, CDR1 is MNHEY and CDR2 SVGAGI. Germline trimming cut 2 bases from V and 5 bases from J; bases unmatched to any gene: 6. The CDR3 consists of 15 residues. The CDR3 loop is CASSYQGLAGETQYF. The CDR3 DNA is TGTGCCAGCAGTTACCAGGGACTAGCTGGGGAGACCCAGTACTTC.

The chain has TRBV28 and TRBJ1-2; 10 nucleotides line up with TRBD1. This CDR3 has 16 amino acids. Germline V CDR1 and CDR2: MDHEN, SYDVKM. With V trimmed by 2 bases and J by 8 bases, 11 bases remained unmatched. The CDR3 nucleotides read TGTGCCAGCAGTTTACGGAGTCGACAGGGGGCTAGGGGCTACACCTTC. This translates into CASSLRSRQGARGYTF.

This chain uses TRBV5-5 with TRBJ2-3; 11 nucleotides line up with TRBD2. Germline CDR1 is SGHKS and CDR2 is YYEKEE (reference sequence). V lost 4 bases to trimming and J lost 2 bases; unmatched junction nucleotides: 6. The CDR3 sequence is 16 residues long. Written as DNA, the CDR3 is TGTGCCAGCAGCCTTCAACTAGCGGGAGTCACAGATACGCAGTATTTT. This codes for CASSLQLAGVTDTQYF.

The table lists this clone with a count of one. The J gene is TRBJ2-1, the V gene TRBV28; TRBD1 matches 8 bases. V was clipped by 5 bases and J by 5 bases; unmatched bases: 8. The V gene's germline CDR1 is MDHEN and CDR2 SYDVKM. CDR3 length: 15 residues. The CDR3 DNA is TGTGCCAGCAGTACAGGGGGGATGGCTCACAATGAGCAGTTCTTC. Protein product: CASSTGGMAHNEQFF. Variable domain in full (rest from reference TRBV28 and TRBJ2-1): DVKVTQSSRYLVKRTGEKVFLECVQDMDHENMFWYRQDPGLGLRLIYFSYDVKMKEKGDIPEGYSVSREKKERFSLILESASTNQTSMYLCASSTGGMAHNEQFFGPGTRLTVL.

The V and J genes are TRBV27 and TRBJ2-3; the match to TRBD2 covers 14 bases. The CDR3 spans 18 residues. V shed 5 bases, J shed 5 bases, and the junction held 12 bases outside the gene matches. Germline V lookup: CDR1 MNHEY, CDR2 SMNVEV (reference sequence). As DNA, the CDR3 is TGTGCCAGCAGTAAAAAGGGACTAGCGGGAGTTGGGGGAGATACGCAGTATTTT. Its translation: CASSKKGLAGVGGDTQYF.